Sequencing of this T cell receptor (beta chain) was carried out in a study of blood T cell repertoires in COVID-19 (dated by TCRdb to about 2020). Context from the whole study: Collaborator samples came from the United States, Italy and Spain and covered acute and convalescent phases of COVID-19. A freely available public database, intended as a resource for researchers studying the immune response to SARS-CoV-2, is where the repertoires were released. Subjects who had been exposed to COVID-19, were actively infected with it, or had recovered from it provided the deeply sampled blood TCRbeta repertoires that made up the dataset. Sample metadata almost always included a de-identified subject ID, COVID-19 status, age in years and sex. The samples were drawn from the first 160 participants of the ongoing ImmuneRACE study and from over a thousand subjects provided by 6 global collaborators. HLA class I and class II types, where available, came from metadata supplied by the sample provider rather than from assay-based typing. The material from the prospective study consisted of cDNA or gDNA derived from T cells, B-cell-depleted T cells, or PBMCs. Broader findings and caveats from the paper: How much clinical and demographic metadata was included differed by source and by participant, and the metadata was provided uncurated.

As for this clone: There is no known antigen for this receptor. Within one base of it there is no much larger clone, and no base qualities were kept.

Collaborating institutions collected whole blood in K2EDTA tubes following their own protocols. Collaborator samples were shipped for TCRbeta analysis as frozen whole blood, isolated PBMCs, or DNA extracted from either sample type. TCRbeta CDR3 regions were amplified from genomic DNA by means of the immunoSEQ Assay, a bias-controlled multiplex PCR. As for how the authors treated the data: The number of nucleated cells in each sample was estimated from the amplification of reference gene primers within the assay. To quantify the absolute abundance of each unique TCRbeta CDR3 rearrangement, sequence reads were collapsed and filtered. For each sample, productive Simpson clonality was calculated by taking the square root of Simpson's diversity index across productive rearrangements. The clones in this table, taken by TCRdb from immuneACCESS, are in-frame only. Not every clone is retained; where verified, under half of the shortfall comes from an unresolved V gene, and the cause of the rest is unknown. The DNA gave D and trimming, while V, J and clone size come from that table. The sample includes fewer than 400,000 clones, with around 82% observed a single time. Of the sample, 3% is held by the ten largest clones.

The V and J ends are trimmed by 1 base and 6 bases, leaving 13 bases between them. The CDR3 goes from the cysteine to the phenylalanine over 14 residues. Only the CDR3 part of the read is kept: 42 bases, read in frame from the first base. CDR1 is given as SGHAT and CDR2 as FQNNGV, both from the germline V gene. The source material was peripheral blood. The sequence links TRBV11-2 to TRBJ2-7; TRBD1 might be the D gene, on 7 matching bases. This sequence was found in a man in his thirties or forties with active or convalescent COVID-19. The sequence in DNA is TGTGCCAGCAGCTTAGCAGGGGGACTTAGCGAGCAGTACTTC. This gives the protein CASSLAGGLSEQYF.